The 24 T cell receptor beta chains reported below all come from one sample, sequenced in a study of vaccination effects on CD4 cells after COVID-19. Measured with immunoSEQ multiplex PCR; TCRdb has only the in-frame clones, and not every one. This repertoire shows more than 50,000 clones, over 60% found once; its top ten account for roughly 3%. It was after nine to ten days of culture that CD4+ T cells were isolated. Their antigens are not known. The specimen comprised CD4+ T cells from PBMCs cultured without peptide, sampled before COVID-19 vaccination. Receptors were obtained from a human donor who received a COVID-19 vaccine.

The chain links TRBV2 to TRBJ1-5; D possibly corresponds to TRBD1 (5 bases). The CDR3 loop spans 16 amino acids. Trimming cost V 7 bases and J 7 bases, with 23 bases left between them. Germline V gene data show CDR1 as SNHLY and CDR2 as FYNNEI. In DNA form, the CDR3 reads TGTGCCAGCACACCGACAGCGGTATCAGTGCCCCAGCCCCAGCATTTT. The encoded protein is CASTPTAVSVPQPQHF.

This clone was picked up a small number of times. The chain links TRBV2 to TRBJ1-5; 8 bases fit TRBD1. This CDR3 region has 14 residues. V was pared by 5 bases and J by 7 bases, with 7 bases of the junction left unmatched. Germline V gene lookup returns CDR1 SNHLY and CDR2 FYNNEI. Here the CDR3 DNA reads TGTGCCAGCAGTAAAGACAGGGGCGGGCAGCCCCAGCATTTT. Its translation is CASSKDRGGQPQHF.

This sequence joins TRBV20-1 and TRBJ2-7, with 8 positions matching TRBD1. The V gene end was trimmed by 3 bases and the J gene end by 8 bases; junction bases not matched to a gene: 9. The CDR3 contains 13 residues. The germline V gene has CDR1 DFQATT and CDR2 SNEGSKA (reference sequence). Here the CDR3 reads CSASEGQGTQQYV. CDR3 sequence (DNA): TGCAGTGCTAGTGAAGGACAGGGAACCCAGCAGTACGTC.

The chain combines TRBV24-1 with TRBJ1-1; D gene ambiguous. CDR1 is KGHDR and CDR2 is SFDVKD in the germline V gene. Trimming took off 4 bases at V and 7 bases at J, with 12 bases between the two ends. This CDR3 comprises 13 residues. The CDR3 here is CATSEGTRGEAFF. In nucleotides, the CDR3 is TGTGCCACCAGTGAAGGAACCCGAGGTGAAGCTTTCTTT.

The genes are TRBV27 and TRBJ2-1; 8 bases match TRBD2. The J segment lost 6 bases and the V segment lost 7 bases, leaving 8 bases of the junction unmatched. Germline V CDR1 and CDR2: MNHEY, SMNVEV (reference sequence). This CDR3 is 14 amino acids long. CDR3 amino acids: CASMRGDGGNEQFF. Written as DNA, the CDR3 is TGTGCCAGCATGCGGGGGGATGGAGGCAATGAGCAGTTCTTC.

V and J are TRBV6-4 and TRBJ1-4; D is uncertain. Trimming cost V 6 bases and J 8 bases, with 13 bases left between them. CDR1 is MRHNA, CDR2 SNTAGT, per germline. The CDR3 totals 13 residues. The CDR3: CASRANPQEKLFF. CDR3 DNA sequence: TGTGCCAGCAGGGCGAACCCACAAGAAAAACTGTTTTTT.

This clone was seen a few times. CDR3 protein: CASSNKGLDQETQYF. For the CDR3, the DNA is TGCGCCAGCAGCAACAAGGGACTAGACCAAGAGACCCAGTACTTC. The chain recombines TRBV5-1 with TRBJ2-5, with 8 bases matching TRBD2. This CDR3 has 15 residues. CDR1 is SGHRS and CDR2 is YFSETQ in the germline V gene. J gave up 0 bases and V 4 bases, and 5 bases lay outside the gene matches.

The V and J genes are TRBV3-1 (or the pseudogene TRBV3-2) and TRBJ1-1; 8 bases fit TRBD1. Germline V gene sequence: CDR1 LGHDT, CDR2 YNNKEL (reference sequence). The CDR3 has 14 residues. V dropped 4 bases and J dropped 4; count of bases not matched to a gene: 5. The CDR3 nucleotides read TGTGCCAGCAGCCGCCCCGGGACAGGCACTGAAGCTTTCTTT. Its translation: CASSRPGTGTEAFF.

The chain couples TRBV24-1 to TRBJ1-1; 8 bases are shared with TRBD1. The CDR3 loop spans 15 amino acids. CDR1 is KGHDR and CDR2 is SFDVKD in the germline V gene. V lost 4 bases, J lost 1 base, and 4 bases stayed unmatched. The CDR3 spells CATSDPGQGNTEAFF. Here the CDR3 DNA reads TGTGCCACCAGTGACCCCGGACAGGGGAACACTGAAGCTTTCTTT.

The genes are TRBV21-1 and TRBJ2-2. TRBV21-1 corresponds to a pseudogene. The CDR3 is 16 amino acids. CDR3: CASSKAGGRGTGELFF. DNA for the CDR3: TGTGCCAGCAGCAAAGCGGGGGGCCGGGGGACCGGGGAGCTGTTTTTT.

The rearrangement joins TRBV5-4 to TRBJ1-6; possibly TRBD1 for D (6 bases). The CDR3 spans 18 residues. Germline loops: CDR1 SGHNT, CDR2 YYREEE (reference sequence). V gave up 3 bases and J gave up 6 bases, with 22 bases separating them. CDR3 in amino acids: CASSSERSSDRLNSPLHF. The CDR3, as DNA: TGTGCCAGCAGCTCTGAAAGATCGTCAGACAGGCTTAATTCACCCCTCCACTTT.

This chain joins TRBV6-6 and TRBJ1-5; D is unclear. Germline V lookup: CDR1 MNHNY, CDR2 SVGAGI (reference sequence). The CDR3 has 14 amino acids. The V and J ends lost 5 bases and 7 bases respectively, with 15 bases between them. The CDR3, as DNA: TGTGCCAGCAGTCCCGTAGGGCCGGGGCAGCCCCAGCATTTT. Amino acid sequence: CASSPVGPGQPQHF.

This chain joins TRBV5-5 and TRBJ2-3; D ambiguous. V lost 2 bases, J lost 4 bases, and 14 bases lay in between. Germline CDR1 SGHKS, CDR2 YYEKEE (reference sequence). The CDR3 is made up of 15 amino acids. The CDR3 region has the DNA TGTGCCAGCAGCTTTGCCGGGCCCCGAGCAGATACGCAGTATTTT. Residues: CASSFAGPRADTQYF.

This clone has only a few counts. The CDR3 DNA follows: TGCGCCAGCAGCTTGTTTGCGGGATCTATCGATGAGCAGTTCTTC. Its translation: CASSLFAGSIDEQFF. The V gene is TRBV5-1, the J gene TRBJ2-1; tentative D call: TRBD2 (6 bases). V lost 1 base, J lost 8 bases, and 16 bases lay in between. CDR1 SGHRS and CDR2 YFSETQ come from the germline V gene. CDR3 length: 15 residues.

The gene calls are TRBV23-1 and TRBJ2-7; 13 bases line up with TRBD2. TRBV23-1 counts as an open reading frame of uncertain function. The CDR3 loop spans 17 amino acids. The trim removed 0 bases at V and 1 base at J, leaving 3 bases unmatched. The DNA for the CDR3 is TGCGCCAGCAGTCAATCAAGGGGACTAGCGGGGTCCTACGAGCAGTACGTC. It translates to CASSQSRGLAGSYEQYV.

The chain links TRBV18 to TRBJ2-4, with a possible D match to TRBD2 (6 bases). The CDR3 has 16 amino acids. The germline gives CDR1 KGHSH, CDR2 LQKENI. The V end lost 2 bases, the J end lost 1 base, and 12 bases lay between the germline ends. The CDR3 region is CASSPGTGVAKNIQYF. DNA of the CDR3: TGTGCCAGCTCACCAGGCACGGGGGTCGCCAAAAACATTCAGTACTTC.

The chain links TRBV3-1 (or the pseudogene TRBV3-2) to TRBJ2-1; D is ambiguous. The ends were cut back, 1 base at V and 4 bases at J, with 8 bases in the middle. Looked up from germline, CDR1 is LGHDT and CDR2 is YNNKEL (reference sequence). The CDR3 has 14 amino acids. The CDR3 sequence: CASSQADTYNEQFF. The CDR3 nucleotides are TGTGCCAGCAGCCAAGCGGATACTTACAATGAGCAGTTCTTC.

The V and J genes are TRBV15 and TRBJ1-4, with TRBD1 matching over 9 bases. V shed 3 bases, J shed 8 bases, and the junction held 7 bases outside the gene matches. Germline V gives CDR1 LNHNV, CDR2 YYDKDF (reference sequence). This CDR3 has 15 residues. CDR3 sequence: CATSSIQGAKEKLFF. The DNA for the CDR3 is TGTGCCACCAGCAGCATACAGGGGGCCAAGGAAAAACTGTTTTTT. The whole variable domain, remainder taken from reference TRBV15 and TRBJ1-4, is DAMVIQNPRYQVTQFGKPVTLSCSQTLNHNVMYWYQQKSSQAPKLLFHYYDKDFNNEADTPDNFQSRRPNTSFCFLDIRSPGLGDTAMYLCATSSIQGAKEKLFFGSGTQLSVL.

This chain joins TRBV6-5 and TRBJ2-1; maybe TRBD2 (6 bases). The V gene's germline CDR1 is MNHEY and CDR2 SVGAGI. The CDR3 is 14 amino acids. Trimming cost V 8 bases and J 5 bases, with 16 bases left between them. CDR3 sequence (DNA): TGTGCCAGCCACCGGGACTCCCAGGACAATGAGCAGTTCTTC. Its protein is CASHRDSQDNEQFF.

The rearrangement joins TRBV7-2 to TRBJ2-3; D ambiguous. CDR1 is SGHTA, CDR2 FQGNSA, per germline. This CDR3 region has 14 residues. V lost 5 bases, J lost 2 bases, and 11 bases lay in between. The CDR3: CASSLTKPTDTQYF. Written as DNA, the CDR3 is TGTGCCAGCAGCCTCACTAAGCCCACAGATACGCAGTATTTT.

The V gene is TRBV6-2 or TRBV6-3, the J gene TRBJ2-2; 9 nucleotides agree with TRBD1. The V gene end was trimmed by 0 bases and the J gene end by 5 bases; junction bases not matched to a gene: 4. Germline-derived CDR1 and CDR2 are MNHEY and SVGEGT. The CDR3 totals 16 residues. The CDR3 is CASSYSMTGGTGELFF. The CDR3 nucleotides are TGTGCCAGCAGTTACTCGATGACAGGGGGAACCGGGGAGCTGTTTTTT.

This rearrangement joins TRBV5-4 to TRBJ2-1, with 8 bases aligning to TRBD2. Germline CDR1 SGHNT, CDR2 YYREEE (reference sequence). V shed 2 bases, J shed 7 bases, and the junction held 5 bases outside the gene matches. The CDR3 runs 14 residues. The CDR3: CASSFSGGGNEQFF. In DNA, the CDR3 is TGTGCCAGCAGCTTCAGCGGGGGTGGAAATGAGCAGTTCTTC.

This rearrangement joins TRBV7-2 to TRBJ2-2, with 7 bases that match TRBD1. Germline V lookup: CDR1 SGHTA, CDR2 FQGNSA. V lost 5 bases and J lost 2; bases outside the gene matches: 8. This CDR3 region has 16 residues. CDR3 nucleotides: TGTGCCAGCAGCCTAGTAGGGACAGAAAACACCGGGGAGCTGTTTTTT. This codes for CASSLVGTENTGELFF.

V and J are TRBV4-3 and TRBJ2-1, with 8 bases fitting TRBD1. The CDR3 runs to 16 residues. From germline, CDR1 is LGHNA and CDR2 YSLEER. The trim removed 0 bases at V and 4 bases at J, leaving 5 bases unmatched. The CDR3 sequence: CASSQDWQGAYNEQFF. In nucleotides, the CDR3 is TGCGCCAGCAGCCAAGATTGGCAGGGGGCGTACAATGAGCAGTTCTTC.